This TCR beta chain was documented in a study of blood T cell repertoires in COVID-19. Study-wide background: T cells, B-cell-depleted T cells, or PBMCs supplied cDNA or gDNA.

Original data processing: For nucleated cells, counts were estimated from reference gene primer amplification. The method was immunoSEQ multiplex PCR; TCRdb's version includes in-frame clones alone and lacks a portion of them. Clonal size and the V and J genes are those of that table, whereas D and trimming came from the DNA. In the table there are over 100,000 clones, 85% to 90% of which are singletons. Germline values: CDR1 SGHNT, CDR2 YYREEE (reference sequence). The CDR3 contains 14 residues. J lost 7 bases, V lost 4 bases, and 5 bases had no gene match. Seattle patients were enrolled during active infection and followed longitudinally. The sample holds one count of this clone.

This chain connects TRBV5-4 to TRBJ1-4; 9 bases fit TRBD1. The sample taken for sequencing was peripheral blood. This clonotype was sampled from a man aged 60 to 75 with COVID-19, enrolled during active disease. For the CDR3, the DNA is TGTGCCAGCAGCCCGGACAGGGGAGGTGAAAAACTGTTTTTT. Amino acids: CASSPDRGGEKLFF.